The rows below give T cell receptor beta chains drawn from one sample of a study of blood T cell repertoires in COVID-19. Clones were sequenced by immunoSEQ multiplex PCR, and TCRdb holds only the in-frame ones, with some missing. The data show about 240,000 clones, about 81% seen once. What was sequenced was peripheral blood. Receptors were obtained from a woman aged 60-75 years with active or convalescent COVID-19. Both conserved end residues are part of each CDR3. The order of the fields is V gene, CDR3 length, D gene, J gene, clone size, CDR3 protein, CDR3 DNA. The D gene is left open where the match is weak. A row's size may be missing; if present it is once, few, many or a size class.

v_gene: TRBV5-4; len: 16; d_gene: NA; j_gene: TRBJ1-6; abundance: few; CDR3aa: CASSIRSEGFGSPLHF; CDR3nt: TGTGCCAGCAGCATTAGGTCCGAGGGTTTCGGCTCACCCCTCCACTTT
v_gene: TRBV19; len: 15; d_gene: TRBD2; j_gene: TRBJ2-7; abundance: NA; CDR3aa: CASSTSGGVSYEQYF; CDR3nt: TGTGCCAGTAGTACTAGCGGGGGCGTCTCCTACGAGCAGTACTTC
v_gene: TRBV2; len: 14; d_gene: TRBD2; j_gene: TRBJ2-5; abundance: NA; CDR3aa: CASGTSGGGETQYF; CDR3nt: TGTGCCAGCGGGACTAGCGGGGGTGGAGAGACCCAGTACTTC
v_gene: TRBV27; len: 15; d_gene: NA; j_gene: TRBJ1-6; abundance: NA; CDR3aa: CASSTFRGQDSPLHF; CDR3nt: TGTGCCAGCAGTACCTTCAGGGGCCAGGATTCACCCCTCCACTTT
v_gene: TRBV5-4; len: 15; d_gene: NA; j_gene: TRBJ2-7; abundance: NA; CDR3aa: CASSLFAGPRYEQYF; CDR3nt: TGTGCCAGCAGCTTGTTCGCGGGCCCGAGGTACGAGCAGTACTTC
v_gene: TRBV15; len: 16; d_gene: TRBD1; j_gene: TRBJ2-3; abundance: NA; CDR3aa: CATSREGGIGTDTQYF; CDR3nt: TGTGCCACCAGCAGAGAAGGGGGCATCGGCACAGATACGCAGTATTTT
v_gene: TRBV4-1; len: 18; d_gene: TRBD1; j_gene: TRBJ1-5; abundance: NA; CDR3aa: CASSPLSGTGLGSQPQHF; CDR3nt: TGCGCCAGCAGCCCCCTATCCGGGACAGGCCTTGGTAGTCAGCCCCAGCATTTT
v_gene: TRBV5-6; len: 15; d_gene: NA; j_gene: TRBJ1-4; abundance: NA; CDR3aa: CASSSRGIPNEKLFF; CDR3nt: TGTGCCAGCAGCTCTAGGGGCATTCCTAATGAAAAACTGTTTTTT
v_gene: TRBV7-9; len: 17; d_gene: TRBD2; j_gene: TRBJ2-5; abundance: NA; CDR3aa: CASSLVKQLAGQETQYF; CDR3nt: TGTGCCAGCAGCTTAGTGAAGCAGCTAGCGGGGCAAGAGACCCAGTACTTC
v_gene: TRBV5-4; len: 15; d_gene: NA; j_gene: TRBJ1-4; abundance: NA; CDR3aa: CASSPGGQTNEKLFF; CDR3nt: TGTGCCAGCAGCCCGGGGGGACAAACTAATGAAAAACTGTTTTTT
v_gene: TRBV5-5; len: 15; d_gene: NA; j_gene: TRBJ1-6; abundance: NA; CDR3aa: CASSLTTGYNSPLHF; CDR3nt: TGTGCCAGCAGCTTAACGACAGGTTATAATTCACCCCTCCACTTT
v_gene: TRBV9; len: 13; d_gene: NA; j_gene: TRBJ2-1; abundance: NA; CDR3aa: CASSVTGMAEQFF; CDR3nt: TGTGCCAGCAGCGTAACGGGAATGGCGGAGCAGTTCTTC
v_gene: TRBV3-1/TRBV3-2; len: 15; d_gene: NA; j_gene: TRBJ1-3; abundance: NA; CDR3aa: CASSPARTRGNTIYF; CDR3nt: TGTGCCAGCAGCCCCGCCCGGACAAGGGGGAACACCATATATTTT
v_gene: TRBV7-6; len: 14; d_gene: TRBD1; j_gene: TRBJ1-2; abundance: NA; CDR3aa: CASSLNRDSGRYTF; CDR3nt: TGTGCCAGCAGCTTAAACCGGGACAGCGGACGCTACACCTTC
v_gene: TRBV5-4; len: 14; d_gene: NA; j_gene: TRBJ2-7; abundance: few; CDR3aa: CASSFGGSSYEQYF; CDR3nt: TGTGCCAGCAGCTTCGGCGGAAGCTCCTACGAGCAGTACTTC
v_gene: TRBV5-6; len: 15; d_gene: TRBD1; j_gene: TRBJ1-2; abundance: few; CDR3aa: CASSLATGQGYGYTF; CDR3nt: TGTGCCAGCAGCTTGGCAACGGGACAGGGGTATGGCTACACCTTC
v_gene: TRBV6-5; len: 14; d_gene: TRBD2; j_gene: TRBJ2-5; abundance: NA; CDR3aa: CASSPWGGQETQYF; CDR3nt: TGTGCCAGCAGTCCTTGGGGGGGCCAAGAGACCCAGTACTTC
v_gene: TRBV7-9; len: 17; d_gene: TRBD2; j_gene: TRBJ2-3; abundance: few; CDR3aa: CASSSLRLAEDTDTQYF; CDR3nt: TGTGCCAGCAGCTCTTTAAGGCTAGCGGAGGACACAGATACGCAGTATTTT
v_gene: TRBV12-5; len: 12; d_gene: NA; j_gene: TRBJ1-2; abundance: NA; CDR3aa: CASGFEFYGYTF; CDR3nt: TGTGCTAGTGGTTTTGAGTTCTATGGCTACACCTTC
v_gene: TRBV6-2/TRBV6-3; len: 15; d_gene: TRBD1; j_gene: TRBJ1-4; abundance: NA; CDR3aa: CASSYRPGGREKLFF; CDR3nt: TGTGCCAGCAGTTACCGGCCAGGGGGTCGAGAAAAACTGTTTTTT
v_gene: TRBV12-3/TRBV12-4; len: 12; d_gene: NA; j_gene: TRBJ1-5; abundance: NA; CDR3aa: CASASFGQPQHF; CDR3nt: TGTGCCAGTGCGAGTTTTGGTCAGCCCCAGCATTTT
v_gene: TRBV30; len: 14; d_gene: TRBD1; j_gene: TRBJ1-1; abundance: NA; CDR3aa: CAWSVPPGGSEAFF; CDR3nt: TGTGCCTGGAGTGTACCCCCAGGGGGCTCTGAAGCTTTCTTT
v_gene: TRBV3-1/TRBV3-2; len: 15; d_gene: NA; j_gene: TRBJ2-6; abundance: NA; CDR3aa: CASSRVHSGANVLTF; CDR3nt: TGTGCCAGCAGCCGAGTCCACTCTGGGGCCAACGTCCTGACTTTC
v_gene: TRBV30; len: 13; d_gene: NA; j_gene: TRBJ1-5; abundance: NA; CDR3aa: CAWARFSNQPQHF; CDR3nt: TGTGCCTGGGCCAGGTTCTCCAATCAGCCCCAGCATTTT
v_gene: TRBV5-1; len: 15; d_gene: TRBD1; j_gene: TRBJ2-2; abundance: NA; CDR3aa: CASSSSGQDTGELFF; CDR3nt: TGCGCCAGCAGCTCTTCGGGACAGGACACCGGGGAGCTGTTTTTT
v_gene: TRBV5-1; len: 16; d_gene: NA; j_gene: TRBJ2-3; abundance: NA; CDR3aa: CASSLGGSSGTDTQYF; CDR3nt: TGCGCCAGCAGCTTGGGGGGCAGTTCGGGCACAGATACGCAGTATTTT
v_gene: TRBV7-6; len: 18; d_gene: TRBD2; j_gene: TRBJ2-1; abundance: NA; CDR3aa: CASSLVAGGTLSYNEQFF; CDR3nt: TGTGCCAGCAGCTTAGTAGCGGGGGGTACTCTCTCCTACAATGAGCAGTTCTTC
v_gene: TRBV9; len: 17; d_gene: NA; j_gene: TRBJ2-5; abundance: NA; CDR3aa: CASCVEGRGGAGETQYF; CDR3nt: TGTGCCAGCTGCGTAGAGGGTAGGGGGGGGGCCGGAGAGACCCAGTACTTC
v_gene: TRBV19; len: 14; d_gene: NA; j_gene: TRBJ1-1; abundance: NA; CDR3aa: CASSMWESGTEAFF; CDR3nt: TGTGCCAGTAGTATGTGGGAGAGCGGCACTGAAGCTTTCTTT
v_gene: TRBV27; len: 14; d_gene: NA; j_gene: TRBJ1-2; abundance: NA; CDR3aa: CASRAGVVPYGYTF; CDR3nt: TGTGCCAGCAGAGCAGGCGTTGTTCCTTATGGCTACACCTTC
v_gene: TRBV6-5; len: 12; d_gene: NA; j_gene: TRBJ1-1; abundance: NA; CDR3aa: CASSSGTKYGFF; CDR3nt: TGTGCCAGCAGTAGTGGTACTAAGTATGGTTTCTTT
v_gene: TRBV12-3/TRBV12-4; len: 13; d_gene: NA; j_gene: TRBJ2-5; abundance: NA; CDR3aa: CASSRHPQETQYF; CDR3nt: TGTGCCAGCAGCAGACATCCCCAAGAGACCCAGTACTTC
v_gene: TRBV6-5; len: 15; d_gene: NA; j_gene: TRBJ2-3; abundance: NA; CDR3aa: CASKGGDQGTDTQYF; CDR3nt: TGTGCCAGCAAAGGGGGGGATCAGGGCACAGATACGCAGTATTTT
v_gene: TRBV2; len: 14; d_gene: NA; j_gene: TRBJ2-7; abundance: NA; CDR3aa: CASSNARSSYEQYF; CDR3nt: TGTGCCAGCAGCAACGCCCGGAGCTCCTACGAGCAGTACTTC
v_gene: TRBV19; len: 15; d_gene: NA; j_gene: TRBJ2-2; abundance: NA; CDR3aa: CASSIGRMVSGELFF; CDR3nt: TGTGCCAGTAGTATCGGGAGAATGGTATCCGGGGAGCTGTTTTTT
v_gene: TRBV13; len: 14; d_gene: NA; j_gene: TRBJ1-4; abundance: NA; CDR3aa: CASSPQGTNEKLFF; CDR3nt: TGTGCCAGCAGCCCCCAGGGGACTAATGAAAAACTGTTTTTT
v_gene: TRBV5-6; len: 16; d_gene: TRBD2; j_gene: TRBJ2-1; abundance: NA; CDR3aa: CASSSTISGVLNEQFF; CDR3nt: TGTGCCAGCAGCTCAACCATAAGCGGGGTCCTCAATGAGCAGTTCTTC
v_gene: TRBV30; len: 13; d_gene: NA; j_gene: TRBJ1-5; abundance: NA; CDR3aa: CAWSGGRNQPQHF; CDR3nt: TGTGCCTGGAGTGGCGGGCGGAATCAGCCCCAGCATTTT
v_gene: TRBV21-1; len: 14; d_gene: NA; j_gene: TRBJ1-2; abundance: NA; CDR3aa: CASSKSHRGGGYTF; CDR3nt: TGTGCCAGCAGCAAAAGCCACAGGGGAGGTGGCTACACCTTC
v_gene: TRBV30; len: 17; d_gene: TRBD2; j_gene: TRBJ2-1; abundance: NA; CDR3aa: CAWSPPHGGGSYNEQFF; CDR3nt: TGTGCCTGGAGTCCCCCCCATGGCGGGGGCTCCTACAATGAGCAGTTCTTC
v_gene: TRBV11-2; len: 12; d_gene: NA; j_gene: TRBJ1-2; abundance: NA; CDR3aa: CASSSGGYGYTF; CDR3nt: TGTGCCAGCAGCAGTGGAGGGTATGGCTACACCTTC
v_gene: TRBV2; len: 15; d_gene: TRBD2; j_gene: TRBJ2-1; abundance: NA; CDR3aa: CASSRGLAGGNEQFF; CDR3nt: TGTGCCAGCAGTAGGGGACTAGCGGGGGGGAATGAGCAGTTCTTC
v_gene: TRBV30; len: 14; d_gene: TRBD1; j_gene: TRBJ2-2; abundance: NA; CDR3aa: CAWSWVQGTGELFF; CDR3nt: TGTGCCTGGAGTTGGGTACAGGGGACCGGGGAGCTGTTTTTT
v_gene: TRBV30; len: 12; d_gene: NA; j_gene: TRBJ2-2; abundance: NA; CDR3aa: CAWGPYTGELFF; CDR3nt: TGTGCCTGGGGACCCTACACCGGGGAGCTGTTTTTT
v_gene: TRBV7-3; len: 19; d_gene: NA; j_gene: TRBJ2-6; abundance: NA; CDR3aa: CASSFLPQRRDSGANVLTF; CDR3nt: TGTGCCAGCAGCTTCCTCCCCCAGCGGCGTGACTCTGGGGCCAACGTCCTGACTTTC
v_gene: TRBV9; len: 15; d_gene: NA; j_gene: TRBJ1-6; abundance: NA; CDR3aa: CASSVEGTPESPLHF; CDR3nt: TGTGCCAGCAGCGTAGAAGGGACACCTGAGTCACCCCTCCACTTT